These 17 T cell receptor beta chains were sequenced from one sample in a study of cytomegalovirus exposure and HLA in healthy donors. Vbeta (60) and Jbeta (13) primers were used in the PCR. Profiling relied on immunoSEQ multiplex PCR, and the TCRdb table lists in-frame clones only, not all of them. This listing includes roughly 190,000 clones. The sequenced sample was PBMCs. All receptors come from a man younger than 45 in good health and CMV-seronegative.

The chain combines TRBV7-9 with TRBJ2-1; TRBD2 aligns across 8 bases. The V and J ends lost 6 bases and 7 bases, in that order; junction bases with no gene match: 11. The CDR3 has 15 residues. Germline V lookup: CDR1 SEHNR, CDR2 FQNEAQ (reference sequence). As DNA, the CDR3 is TGTGCCAGCAGTTTACCGGGACTAGGTACAAATGAGCAGTTCTTC. As protein: CASSLPGLGTNEQFF.

The chain recombines TRBV7-2 with TRBJ2-3; no reliable D call. Germline loops: CDR1 SGHTA, CDR2 FQGNSA. The CDR3 runs 15 residues. V lost 1 base and J lost 0, with 8 bases in between. The DNA of the CDR3 is TGTGCCAGCAGCTTAGTCTTCGGTAGCACAGATACGCAGTATTTT. This encodes CASSLVFGSTDTQYF.

This chain connects TRBV7-8 to TRBJ2-5; 9 bases agree with TRBD2. After removal of 1 base from V and 3 bases from J, the junction contained 9 bases not matched to a gene. CDR1 and CDR2 from the germline V gene are SGHVS and FQNEAQ. This CDR3 contains 17 residues. The CDR3: CASSLVGLAGSKETQYF. The CDR3 DNA reads TGTGCCAGCAGCTTAGTGGGGCTAGCGGGATCAAAAGAGACCCAGTACTTC.

The chain links TRBV5-1 to TRBJ1-1; tentatively, D is TRBD1 (5 bases). The CDR3 length is 15 residues. Trimming pared 7 bases from V and 4 bases from J, leaving 20 bases between. The germline V gene has CDR1 SGHRS and CDR2 YFSETQ. CDR3 sequence: CASAGQGARGTEAFF. For the CDR3, the DNA is TGCGCCAGCGCCGGGCAAGGGGCCCGAGGCACTGAAGCTTTCTTT.

The rearrangement links TRBV11-1 to TRBJ1-1, with a weak D call TRBD1 (5 bases). This CDR3 contains 14 residues. The ends were cut back, 8 bases at V and 4 bases at J, with 17 bases in the middle. Germline V gene lookup returns CDR1 SGHAT and CDR2 FQDESV (reference sequence). CDR3 sequence: CASGRTWGVTEAFF. The CDR3 DNA reads as TGTGCCAGCGGCCGTACTTGGGGGGTCACTGAAGCTTTCTTT.

This rearrangement joins TRBV5-6 to TRBJ1-5; 10 positions match TRBD1. This CDR3 has 14 residues. Germline values: CDR1 SGHDT, CDR2 YYEEEE. Unmatched junction bases numbered 3, after V lost 2 bases and J lost 7 bases. Here the CDR3 reads CASSLGTGDQPQHF. The CDR3 nucleotides are TGTGCCAGCAGCTTAGGGACAGGGGACCAGCCCCAGCATTTT.

The V gene is TRBV5-8, the J gene TRBJ1-2; 7 bases are a match to TRBD1. After removal of 4 bases from V and 1 base from J, the junction contained 7 bases not matched to a gene. Looked up from germline, CDR1 is SGHTS and CDR2 is YDEGEE. CDR3 length: 15 amino acids. The CDR3 is CASSHLQGSNYGYTF. Here the CDR3 DNA reads TGTGCCAGCAGCCATCTACAGGGGAGTAACTATGGCTACACCTTC.

The J gene is TRBJ2-7, the V gene TRBV5-1; 7 nucleotides agree with TRBD2. The junction had 9 bases not matched to a gene; V was cut back by 0 bases and J by 6 bases. This CDR3 has 15 residues. In germline, CDR1 is SGHRS, CDR2 YFSETQ. The CDR3 loop reads CASSLEPGGFREQYF. In nucleotides, the CDR3 is TGCGCCAGCAGCTTGGAACCGGGGGGATTTCGCGAGCAGTACTTC.

The gene calls are TRBV27 and TRBJ2-2, with 7 bases that match TRBD1. Germline-derived CDR1 and CDR2 are MNHEY and SMNVEV (reference sequence). V was clipped by 0 bases and J by 1 base; unmatched bases: 2. The CDR3 runs to 16 residues. The CDR3 DNA sequence: TGTGCCAGCAGTTTATCTGCAGGGGGGAACACCGGGGAGCTGTTTTTT. Translated: CASSLSAGGNTGELFF.

This chain links TRBV5-4 with TRBJ2-1; no firm D call. CDR1 SGHNT and CDR2 YYREEE come from the germline V gene (reference sequence). This CDR3 has 13 amino acids. V gave up 4 bases and J gave up 7 bases, with 12 bases separating them. In nucleotides, the CDR3 is TGTGCCAGCAGCATTTACAGCCGGAATGAGCAGTTCTTC. Translating gives CASSIYSRNEQFF.

V is TRBV18 and J is TRBJ1-4, with a possible D match to TRBD1 (5 bases). Trimming left V 9 bases short and J 7 bases short, with 15 bases between. The CDR3 consists of 13 residues. Per the germline V gene, CDR1 is KGHSH and CDR2 is LQKENI. The CDR3 region is CASSSAGGEKLFF. CDR3 in DNA: TGTGCCAGTTCCTCCGCGGGGGGTGAAAAACTGTTTTTT. The complete variable domain, with remaining parts taken from reference TRBV18 and TRBJ1-4, reads NAGVMQNPRHLVRRRGQEARLRCSPMKGHSHVYWYRQLPEEGLKFMVYLQKENIIDESGMPKERFSAEFPKEGPSILRIQQVVRGDSAAYFCASSSAGGEKLFFGSGTQLSVL.

The rearrangement uses TRBV7-6 and TRBJ2-1; 8 bases match TRBD2. The CDR3 spans 12 residues. Trimming at V came to 4 bases and at J to 8 bases, leaving 1 base not matched to a gene. Germline lookup yields CDR1 SGHVS and CDR2 FNYEAQ. CDR3 protein: CASSSGGDEQFF. CDR3 bases: TGTGCCAGCAGCTCCGGGGGGGATGAGCAGTTCTTC.

The DNA of the CDR3 is TGTGCCAGCAGCCGGACAGAAAACTATGGCTACACCTTC. Its protein is CASSRTENYGYTF. The rearrangement joins TRBV7-9 to TRBJ1-2, with D tentatively TRBD1 (6 bases). Germline lookup yields CDR1 SEHNR and CDR2 FQNEAQ (reference sequence). CDR3 size: 13 residues. V dropped 5 bases and J dropped 2 bases, with 9 bases sitting between them.

This chain uses TRBV28 with TRBJ2-7; 8 nucleotides match TRBD2. J lost 11 bases, V lost 5 bases, and 14 bases had no gene match. CDR1 is MDHEN, CDR2 SYDVKM, per germline. This CDR3 has 14 residues. The CDR3 loop is CASSLLGTSKTEYF. As DNA, the CDR3 is TGTGCCAGCAGTCTCCTTGGGACTAGTAAGACTGAGTACTTC.

V usage is TRBV5-4 and J usage is TRBJ2-5; TRBD2 matches at 8 bases. This CDR3 is 14 amino acids long. CDR1 and CDR2 from the germline V gene are SGHNT and YYREEE (reference sequence). Trimming cost V 4 bases and J 2 bases; bases outside gene matches: 4. CDR3 sequence (DNA): TGTGCCAGCAGCAAAGCGGGGGTTCAAGAGACCCAGTACTTC. Translating it yields CASSKAGVQETQYF.

The rearrangement joins TRBV9 to TRBJ2-7, with 7 positions matching TRBD2. CDR1 and CDR2 (germline): SGDLS, YYNGEE. With 4 bases clipped from V and 4 bases from J, the junction kept 8 bases outside the gene matches. This CDR3 spans 14 amino acids. CDR3 DNA: TGTGCCAGCAGCCCGGGGGGAGTCCGATACGAGCAGTACTTC. Translation: CASSPGGVRYEQYF.

The chain is built from TRBV2 and TRBJ2-2; 14 positions match TRBD2. The CDR3 covers 16 residues. CDR1 is SNHLY and CDR2 is FYNNEI in the germline V gene. J was trimmed by 4 bases and V by 10 bases; bases with no gene match: 8. The CDR3 protein is CATPRGLAGATGELFF. The CDR3 DNA follows: TGTGCCACCCCAAGGGGACTAGCGGGAGCCACCGGGGAGCTGTTTTTT.